This T cell receptor beta chain emerged from a study of metastatic and nonmetastatic thyroid tumors. TCRdb re-called clones via MiXCR from the PCR reads. The data hold around 64,000 clones, with under 5% observed a single time. After removal of 3 bases from V and 2 bases from J, the junction contained 5 bases not matched to a gene. The CDR3 is made up of 15 amino acids. Germline V lookup: CDR1 DFQATT, CDR2 SNEGSKA (reference sequence). This clone was detected many times. Thyroid surgery was performed in patients who had received no treatment beforehand. This receptor was identified in a female donor with papillary thyroid cancer or a benign thyroid nodule (not recorded which). Some clones in this sample may be carry-over from other donors' samples. V is TRBV20-1 and J is TRBJ2-3; 10 nucleotides line up with TRBD1. Sequencing input: blood. CDR3 sequence (DNA): TGCAGTGCTAGGTGGGACAGGGGCGACACAGATACGCAGTATTTT. It translates to CSARWDRGDTDTQYF.